This T cell receptor beta chain is from a study of blood T cell repertoires in COVID-19. Study overall: Acute and convalescent COVID-19 samples came from the United States, Italy and Spain.

Germline V lookup: CDR1 LNHDA, CDR2 SQIVND (reference sequence). The V gene lost 4 bases and the J gene lost 5 bases, with 15 bases spanning the gap. The CDR3 sequence is 15 residues long. Grouping used clinical history reported by participants in a survey and questionnaire. Symptom resolution, clearance, or two negative PCRs marked donors in Cohort 3 as recovered. The authors' processing: Estimates of nucleated cell counts were drawn from the amplification of reference gene primers. Only in-frame clones appear in the TCRdb table, and some are missing; sequencing was by immunoSEQ multiplex PCR. V and J calls and clone size follow that table, whereas D and trimming were derived from the DNA. The sample records about 140,000 clones, 80% to 90% being singletons.

The chain recombines TRBV19 with TRBJ1-5; tentative D call: TRBD1 (5 bases). The receptor was isolated from a man between 60 and 70 years old who had recovered from COVID-19. The sample taken for sequencing was PBMCs or T cells enriched from blood (not recorded which). The CDR3 reads CASSSGTSRDQPQHF. CDR3 nucleotide sequence: TGTGCCAGTAGTAGCGGGACCTCAAGGGATCAGCCCCAGCATTTT.